Below are 15 T cell receptor beta chains sequenced from a single sample in a study of blood T cell repertoires in COVID-19. The protocol was immunoSEQ multiplex PCR, while the TCRdb copy is restricted to in-frame clones and leaves out a portion. The repertoire holds roughly 58,000 clones, with 75% to 85% as singletons. Material: peripheral blood. The receptors come from a man aged 55 to 70 with COVID-19, enrolled during active disease.

The rearrangement joins TRBV5-1 to TRBJ1-2; D remains unclear. The CDR3 contains 13 residues. V lost 0 bases and J 3 bases, leaving 6 bases between the germline ends. CDR1 is SGHRS, CDR2 YFSETQ, per germline. The CDR3 protein is CASSLALDYGYTF. The DNA of the CDR3 is TGCGCCAGCAGCTTGGCACTGGACTATGGCTACACCTTC.

The J gene is TRBJ2-5, the V gene TRBV5-4, with D perhaps TRBD1 (6 bases). CDR3 length: 14 amino acids. Germline V gives CDR1 SGHNT, CDR2 YYREEE (reference sequence). V was cut by 1 base and J by 5 bases, with 12 bases left in between. The CDR3 DNA is TGTGCCAGCAGCTTGTGGTTGGGGGCGGAGACCCAGTACTTC. This encodes CASSLWLGAETQYF.

The genes are TRBV5-1 and TRBJ2-7; 9 nucleotides match TRBD1. The CDR3 consists of 13 residues. Germline V gene data show CDR1 as SGHRS and CDR2 as YFSETQ. With 4 bases clipped from V and 6 bases from J, the junction kept 5 bases outside the gene matches. DNA for the CDR3: TGCGCCAGCAGCGAGGACAGGGGTTTCGAGCAGTACTTC. Translating gives CASSEDRGFEQYF.

This chain connects TRBV9 to TRBJ2-5, with TRBD2 identical over 8 bases. Germline values: CDR1 SGDLS, CDR2 YYNGEE. This CDR3 contains 15 residues. Trimming at V came to 4 bases and at J to 5 bases, leaving 10 bases not matched to a gene. The DNA of the CDR3 is TGTGCCAGCAGCCCCAGAGGTAGCGGGATCGAGACCCAGTACTTC. Translated, it gives CASSPRGSGIETQYF.

V usage is TRBV4-2 and J usage is TRBJ1-1, with TRBD1 matching over 10 bases. The CDR3 has 16 amino acids. After removal of 4 bases from V and 6 bases from J, the junction contained 11 bases not matched to a gene. CDR1 LGHNA and CDR2 YNFKEQ come from the germline V gene. The CDR3 protein is CASSPNLGTGVAEAFF. Written as DNA, the CDR3 is TGTGCCAGCAGCCCCAATCTCGGGACAGGGGTGGCTGAAGCTTTCTTT.

This clone was detected once. The chain carries TRBV7-2 and TRBJ1-3; D is uncertain. V was pared by 3 bases and J by 1 base, with 16 bases between. Germline CDR1 and CDR2: SGHTA and FQGNSA. The CDR3 sequence is 17 residues long. The CDR3 spells CASSFLGGWGSGNTIYF. The CDR3 DNA sequence: TGTGCCAGCAGCTTCCTGGGAGGATGGGGATCTGGAAACACCATATATTTT.

The gene calls are TRBV7-2 and TRBJ2-1, with D possibly TRBD1 on 5 matching bases. The CDR3 spans 15 residues. The germline V gene has CDR1 SGHTA and CDR2 FQGNSA. Deletions cut 5 bases from V and 0 bases from J, with 11 bases between. The CDR3 DNA follows: TGTGCCAGCAGCAAAGACAGAGGCTCCTACAATGAGCAGTTCTTC. It is translated as CASSKDRGSYNEQFF.

This chain joins TRBV5-1 and TRBJ2-4; D is perhaps TRBD1 (6 bases). V lost 4 bases and J 8 bases, leaving 16 bases between the germline ends. The germline V gene encodes CDR1 SGHRS and CDR2 YFSETQ. CDR3 length: 14 residues. The CDR3 is CASSNDRPADIQYF. Here the CDR3 DNA reads TGCGCCAGCAGCAACGACAGGCCGGCGGACATTCAGTACTTC.

In this sample, this clone turned up a few times. The chain carries TRBV6-5 and TRBJ2-7, with D maybe TRBD1 (6 bases). The germline V gene has CDR1 MNHEY and CDR2 SVGAGI. The CDR3 runs to 13 residues. Trimming took 7 bases from V and 2 from J, leaving 12 bases between them. CDR3 nucleotides: TGTGCCAGCACCCCCCCAGGGGCCTACGAGCAGTACTTC. Residues: CASTPPGAYEQYF.

The V and J genes are TRBV5-1 and TRBJ2-2; no reliable D call. The CDR3 has 15 amino acids. Trimming removed 2 bases at V and 0 bases at J, with 8 bases between. The germline gives CDR1 SGHRS, CDR2 YFSETQ. The CDR3 loop reads CASSLTRTNTGELFF. CDR3 nucleotide sequence: TGCGCCAGCAGCTTAACGCGGACGAACACCGGGGAGCTGTTTTTT. Full variable domain (remainder filled in from reference TRBV5-1 and TRBJ2-2): KAGVTQTPRYLIKTRGQQVTLSCSPISGHRSVSWYQQTPGQGLQFLFEYFSETQRNKGNFPGRFSGRQFSNSRSEMNVSTLELGDSALYLCASSLTRTNTGELFFGEGSRLTVL.

In DNA form, the CDR3 reads TGTGCCAGCAGCCCCGACTTCAACACTGAAGCTTTCTTT. This sequence encodes CASSPDFNTEAFF. The chain uses TRBV6-2 or TRBV6-3 and TRBJ1-1, with D uncertain. The V and J ends lost 6 bases and 2 bases respectively, with 10 bases between them. CDR1 and CDR2 from the germline V gene are MNHEY and SVGEGT. The CDR3 sequence is 13 residues long.

The V and J genes are TRBV30 and TRBJ2-2; 8 bases map to TRBD2. This CDR3 is built from 16 residues. The germline CDR1 and CDR2 sequences are GTSNPN and SVGIG (reference sequence). After removal of 3 bases from V and 3 bases from J, the junction contained 9 bases not matched to a gene. This chain's CDR3 is CAWRREREWDTGELFF. CDR3 sequence (DNA): TGTGCCTGGAGGCGGGAGCGGGAGTGGGACACCGGGGAGCTGTTTTTT.

In its sample, this clone was seen a few times. This chain connects TRBV6-1 to TRBJ1-5; 7 nucleotides align to TRBD1. V was clipped by 3 bases and J by 3 bases; unmatched bases: 8. This CDR3 has 16 residues. The germline CDR1 and CDR2 sequences are MNHNS and SASEGT. CDR3 bases: TGTGCCAGCAGTGACGAAACAAGGGGGCCCAATCAGCCCCAGCATTTT. It yields the protein CASSDETRGPNQPQHF.

This chain connects TRBV15 to TRBJ2-7; 16 bases are a match to TRBD2. This CDR3 contains 14 residues. In germline, CDR1 is LNHNV, CDR2 YYDKDF (reference sequence). The V gene end was trimmed by 11 bases and the J gene end by 2 bases; junction bases not matched to a gene: 3. The CDR3 bases are TGTGCCGCCGGGACTAGCGGGAGGGCCTACGAGCAGTACTTC. Protein product: CAAGTSGRAYEQYF. The full variable domain, with the rest looked up from reference TRBV15 and TRBJ2-7, is DAMVIQNPRYQVTQFGKPVTLSCSQTLNHNVMYWYQQKSSQAPKLLFHYYDKDFNNEADTPDNFQSRRPNTSFCFLDIRSPGLGDTAMYLCAAGTSGRAYEQYFGPGTRLTVT.

The chain combines TRBV7-2 with TRBJ2-1; 7 positions agree with TRBD1. The ends lost 3 bases at V and 7 bases at J; junction bases unmatched: 9. Germline V gives CDR1 SGHTA, CDR2 FQGNSA. CDR3 length equals 15 residues. CDR3 bases: TGTGCCAGCAGCTTCCCCGGGACAGCGATGAATGAGCAGTTCTTC. Translating gives CASSFPGTAMNEQFF. Together with reference TRBV7-2 and TRBJ2-1, the CDR3 gives the full variable domain: GAGVSQSPSNKVTEKGKDVELRCDPISGHTALYWYRQSLGQGLEFLIYFQGNSAPDKSGLPSDRFSAERTGGSVSTLTIQRTQQEDSAVYLCASSFPGTAMNEQFFGPGTRLTVL.